Given below is one T cell receptor (beta chain) in context. In the original workflow: Researchers report that nucleated cell counts were estimated from reference gene primer amplification. Sequencing was performed with immunoSEQ multiplex PCR; in TCRdb, only in-frame clones are kept and a portion is missing. V, J and clone size are taken as reported in that table, and D and trimming were inferred from the DNA itself. The profile shows 200,000 to 300,000 clones, around nine tenths of them singletons. Germline values: CDR1 GTSNPN, CDR2 SVGIG (reference sequence). This CDR3 spans 17 amino acids. V gave up 4 bases and J gave up 4 bases; unmatched junction bases: 17. The data derive from a study of blood T cell repertoires in COVID-19. Study background: The United States, Italy and Spain were the sources of the acute and convalescent COVID-19 samples. The analysed material was cDNA or gDNA that came from T cells, B-cell-depleted T cells, or PBMCs.

Sequenced material: peripheral blood. This sequence originates from a man younger than 35 with active or convalescent COVID-19. The chain is built from TRBV30 and TRBJ2-3; the match to TRBD1 covers 7 bases. This CDR3 reads CAWIPLGSGGSADTQYF. CDR3 nucleotides: TGTGCCTGGATCCCCCTGGGGTCAGGGGGTTCTGCAGATACGCAGTATTTT.